Listed below are T cell receptor beta chains from one sample, sequenced in a study of molecular identifiers for immune sequencing clone quantification. One entry per CDR3 protein results from TCRdb running MiXCR on the PCR reads. The repertoire consists of under 650,000 distinct CDR3 sequences, with about 20% occurring once and the leading ten covering 0.85% to 0.9%. Sequencing was performed on naive CD8+ T cells from blood, with Jurkat cell RNA spiked in. The receptors shown here come from a human donor in good health. Some libraries in this study had Jurkat cell RNA spiked in. Each CDR3 is given with its conserved first and last residue. The D gene is left open where the match is weak. Where a row states a size, it is once, few, many or the class of an expanded clone; other rows omit it.

J: TRBJ2-3; size: many; V: TRBV5-6; D: TRBD2; CDR3: CASSSASGRRTDTQYF; DNA: TGTGCCAGCAGCAGCGCTAGCGGCCGACGGACAGATACGCAGTATTTT
J: TRBJ2-3; size: many; V: TRBV6-2/TRBV6-3; D: NA; CDR3: CASSYPPGDRGTDTQYF; DNA: TGTGCCAGCAGTTACCCTCCGGGGGACCGCGGCACAGATACGCAGTATTTT
J: TRBJ2-1; size: few; V: TRBV24-1; D: TRBD1; CDR3: CATSDSDRGLDEQFF; DNA: TGTGCCACCAGTGATTCTGACAGGGGGCTCGATGAGCAGTTCTTC
J: TRBJ2-7; size: many; V: TRBV5-1; D: NA; CDR3: CASSLDRDYEQYF; DNA: TGCGCCAGCAGCTTGGACAGGGACTACGAGCAGTACTTC
J: TRBJ2-3; size: many; V: TRBV2; D: TRBD1; CDR3: CASRDGQGHTDTQYF; DNA: TGTGCCAGCAGGGATGGACAGGGACACACAGATACGCAGTATTTT
J: TRBJ1-6; size: few; V: TRBV9; D: NA; CDR3: CASSVVGNSPLHF; DNA: TGTGCCAGCAGCGTAGTAGGTAATTCACCCCTCCACTTT
J: TRBJ1-5; size: many; V: TRBV6-2/TRBV6-3; D: TRBD1; CDR3: CASSERGLGNQPQHF; DNA: TGTGCCAGCAGTGAAAGGGGGCTGGGCAATCAGCCCCAGCATTTT
J: TRBJ2-7; size: NA; V: TRBV12-3/TRBV12-4; D: NA; CDR3: CASSLWGQVEQYF; DNA: TGTGCCAGCAGTTTATGGGGGCAAGTCGAGCAGTACTTC
J: TRBJ2-5; size: many; V: TRBV4-1; D: NA; CDR3: CASSQDRAEETQYF; DNA: TGCGCCAGCAGCCAAGATAGGGCAGAAGAGACCCAGTACTTC
J: TRBJ1-5; size: many; V: TRBV10-3; D: NA; CDR3: CAISEGRDPQHF; DNA: TGTGCCATCAGTGAGGGCAGGGATCCCCAGCATTTT
J: TRBJ2-5; size: NA; V: TRBV19; D: TRBD2; CDR3: CASTAGGPQYF; DNA: TGTGCCAGTACAGCGGGGGGGCCCCAGTACTTC
J: TRBJ2-1; size: many; V: TRBV7-2; D: TRBD2; CDR3: CATPRGGSLYNEQFF; DNA: TGTGCCACCCCCCGCGGGGGGAGCCTCTACAATGAGCAGTTCTTC
J: TRBJ2-3; size: NA; V: TRBV12-2; D: NA; CDR3: CASRLVSVQNCTDTQYF; DNA: TGTGCAAGTCGCTTAGTCTCGGTTCAGAACTGCACAGATACGCAGTATTTT
J: TRBJ1-1; size: many; V: TRBV7-9; D: NA; CDR3: CASSLAVGAFTEAFF; DNA: TGTGCCAGCAGCTTAGCAGTGGGGGCGTTCACTGAAGCTTTCTTT
J: TRBJ1-5; size: few; V: TRBV12-3/TRBV12-4; D: NA; CDR3: CASSFGPTKAQPQHF; DNA: TGTGCCAGCAGTTTCGGGCCGACGAAAGCTCAGCCCCAGCATTTT
J: TRBJ1-2; size: many; V: TRBV20-1; D: TRBD1; CDR3: CSARVGPGQGALDYGYTF; DNA: TGCAGTGCTAGAGTTGGACCGGGACAGGGGGCCCTGGACTATGGCTACACCTTC
J: TRBJ1-5; size: NA; V: TRBV18; D: TRBD1; CDR3: CASSPGQGAQPQHF; DNA: TGTGCCAGCTCACCCGGACAGGGGGCACAGCCCCAGCATTTT
J: TRBJ2-3; size: many; V: TRBV7-2; D: NA; CDR3: CASHAGHVPDTQYF; DNA: TGTGCCAGCCACGCAGGGCACGTCCCGGATACGCAGTATTTT
J: TRBJ2-1; size: many; V: TRBV20-1; D: NA; CDR3: CSARETGSEQFF; DNA: TGCAGTGCTAGAGAAACGGGTAGTGAGCAGTTCTTC
J: TRBJ1-1; size: many; V: TRBV7-9; D: NA; CDR3: CASSLVTGNVEAFF; DNA: TGTGCCAGCAGCTTAGTTACAGGGAACGTTGAAGCTTTCTTT
J: TRBJ2-1; size: few; V: TRBV20-1; D: NA; CDR3: CSARVLGEVGNEQFF; DNA: TGCAGTGCTAGAGTTTTGGGGGAGGTAGGAAATGAGCAGTTCTTC
J: TRBJ2-5; size: many; V: TRBV29-1; D: TRBD1; CDR3: CSASPGQGWWETQYF; DNA: TGCAGCGCATCGCCGGGACAGGGCTGGTGGGAGACCCAGTACTTC
J: TRBJ2-3; size: NA; V: TRBV9; D: NA; CDR3: CASSEEGATDTRYF; DNA: TGTGCCAGCAGCGAGGAAGGGGCCACAGATACGCGGTATTTT
J: TRBJ2-7; size: many; V: TRBV5-1; D: TRBD2; CDR3: CASSTGTITSYEQYF; DNA: TGCGCCAGCAGCACCGGGACTATAACCTCCTACGAGCAGTACTTC
J: TRBJ2-5; size: many; V: TRBV11-2; D: NA; CDR3: CASSPEAGAETQYF; DNA: TGTGCCAGCAGCCCCGAAGCAGGGGCAGAGACCCAGTACTTC
J: TRBJ2-5; size: few; V: TRBV19; D: NA; CDR3: CASSIDPLRQETQYF; DNA: TGTGCCAGTAGTATAGACCCCCTAAGGCAAGAGACCCAGTACTTC
J: TRBJ2-5; size: many; V: TRBV20-1; D: NA; CDR3: CSARVPLTRPTQETQYF; DNA: TGCAGTGCTAGAGTACCCTTGACTCGCCCAACCCAAGAGACCCAGTACTTC
J: TRBJ1-6; size: NA; V: TRBV6-1; D: NA; CDR3: CASWATVNYNSPLHF; DNA: TGTGCCAGCTGGGCCACGGTAAACTATAATTCACCCCTCCACTTT
J: TRBJ2-7; size: few; V: TRBV13; D: NA; CDR3: CASSLEQAYEQYF; DNA: TGTGCCAGCAGCTTAGAGCAGGCCTACGAGCAGTACTTC
J: TRBJ2-3; size: many; V: TRBV5-1; D: TRBD2; CDR3: CASSLGLAGAIDTDTQYF; DNA: TGCGCCAGCAGCCTAGGACTAGCGGGGGCAATTGACACAGATACGCAGTATTTT
J: TRBJ1-1; size: many; V: TRBV27; D: NA; CDR3: CASRQHRDLNTEAFF; DNA: TGTGCCAGCAGGCAGCACAGGGACTTGAACACTGAAGCTTTCTTT
J: TRBJ2-4; size: NA; V: TRBV12-3/TRBV12-4; D: NA; CDR3: CAGSLGEVGNIQYF; DNA: TGTGCCGGCAGTTTGGGGGAAGTTGGAAACATTCAGTACTTC